This T cell receptor (beta chain) was identified in a study of CD8 T cells in Susac syndrome (dated by TCRdb to between 2018 and 2021). Concerning the study at large: Of the Susac syndrome patients who were sequenced, roughly 8 were in clinical remission while more than five had clinically active disease. Susac syndrome patients were therapy-naive, on corticosteroids (some also receiving IVIg), or on IVIg alone at blood withdrawal. Repertoire sequencing was used to test whether CD8+ T cell activation and differentiation in Susac syndrome was antigen driven. Summary of the overall study and its limitations: The CD4+ T cell repertoire of patients with Susac syndrome showed no detectable clonal expansion. The number of individuals in the TCR sequencing and HLA analysis was recognized as being relatively small.

RNA was extracted using the RNeasy kit, and about 0.45 to 1 microgram was reverse transcribed with random hexamers. The immunoSEQ multiplex PCR assay, which covers 54 Vbeta and 13 Jbeta segments, was used to amplify TCR beta CDR3 regions. PCR amplification bias was corrected by using a synthetic template baseline for primer optimization and computational correction. The original pipeline was this. Reads were annotated to V, D and J genes according to IMGT and were analyzed with immunoSEQ Analyzer, with only productive sequences retained. To calculate clonality, Shannon entropy was normalized by log2 of the number of productive unique sequences and then subtracted from one. For each patient and control, public and private clones were evaluated within the 100 most prevalent clones. Clones were defined as Susac-specific when absent from the healthy and MS cohorts, from approximately 970 published viral clones and from other ImmuneACCESS disease sequences. TCRdb reanalyzed the raw reads on its own, using fastp at Q25 for trimming and MiXCR for clone calling, and kept in-frame beta chains. Records with the same CDR3 protein are collapsed into one entry carrying the most frequent genes and DNA. TCRdb, rather than the study authors, made the V and J calls. The sample has about 180,000 distinct CDR3 sequences on record, roughly 94% of them singletons. Around 0.094% of the sample goes to the ten largest clones.

With regard to this clonotype: The antigen it recognizes is unknown. No much larger clonotype is one base removed from it; base qualities were not supplied.

Peripheral blood CD8+ and CD4+ T cells from healthy donors, Susac syndrome patients and multiple sclerosis patients were profiled by high-throughput TCR beta sequencing. The Susac syndrome patients fulfilled recently defined diagnostic criteria for either definite or probable disease. Bulk CD8+ and CD4+ T cells were purified magnetically by negative isolation, whereas CD8+ TEMRA cells were enriched by FACS. Blood was collected in EDTA tubes and processed within 24 hours, with PBMCs isolated through density gradient centrifugation. PBMCs intended for TCR sequencing were cryopreserved in liquid nitrogen and were subsequently thawed in a 37 degrees C water bath. The sorted or isolated CD4+, CD8+ and CD8+ TEMRA cells had a purity of 90% or higher. CDR1 and CDR2, looked up from the germline V gene (reference sequence), are DFQATT and SNEGSKA. V is reduced by 3 bases and J by 3 bases, leaving a spacing of 3 bases between them. Inclusive of the bounding cysteine and phenylalanine, the CDR3 is 11 residues long. Of all the DNA, just the CDR3 is kept, 33 bases in frame from base 1.

This sequence originates from a human donor with Susac syndrome. The chain links TRBV20-1 with TRBJ2-1; too little of a D gene remains to name it. Sequencing input: CD4+ T cells from PBMCs. The CDR3 loop reads CSASFYNEQFF. In nucleotide form, the sequence is TGCAGTGCTAGTTTCTACAATGAGCAGTTCTTC.